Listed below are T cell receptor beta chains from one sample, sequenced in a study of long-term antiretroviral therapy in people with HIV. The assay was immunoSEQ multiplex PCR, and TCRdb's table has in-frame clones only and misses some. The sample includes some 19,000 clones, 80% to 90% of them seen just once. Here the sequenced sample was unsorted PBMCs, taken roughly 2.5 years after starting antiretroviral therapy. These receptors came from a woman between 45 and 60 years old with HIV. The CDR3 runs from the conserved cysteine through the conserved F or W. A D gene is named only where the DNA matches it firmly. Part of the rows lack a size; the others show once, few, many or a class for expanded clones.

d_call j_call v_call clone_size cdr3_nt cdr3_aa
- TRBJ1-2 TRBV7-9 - TGTGCCAGCAGCCCCCGGCGAGAGCGGACACAATTTTATGGCTACACCTTC CASSPRRERTQFYGYTF
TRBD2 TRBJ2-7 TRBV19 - TGTGCCAGTCGATCTAGCGGGAGAGGTTCCTACGAGCAGTACTTC CASRSSGRGSYEQYF
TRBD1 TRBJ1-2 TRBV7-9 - TGTGCCAGCAGCCCGGGGGACAGTGGCTACACCTTC CASSPGDSGYTF
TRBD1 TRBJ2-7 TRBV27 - TGTGCCAGCAGTCAACAGGGGGCCGAGCAGTACTTC CASSQQGAEQYF
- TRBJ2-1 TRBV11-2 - TGTGCCAGCAGCCGAGCCGGGAGCAGCTCCTACAATGAGCAGTTCTTC CASSRAGSSSYNEQFF
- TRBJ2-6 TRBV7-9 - TGTGCCAGCAGCTCGCTTGGGGGACACTCTCAGGCAGGGGCCAACGTCCTGACTTTC CASSSLGGHSQAGANVLTF
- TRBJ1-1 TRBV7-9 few TGTGCCAGCAGCCCCGGGGGCACTGAAGCTTTCTTT CASSPGGTEAFF
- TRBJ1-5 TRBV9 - TGTGCCAGCAGCGTCGGGGTGGGCAACCAGCCCCAGCATTTT CASSVGVGNQPQHF
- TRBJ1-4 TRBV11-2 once TGTGCCAGCAGCTTAGTAGGGGAAACTAATGAAAAACTGTTTTTT CASSLVGETNEKLFF
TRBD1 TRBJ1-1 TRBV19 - TGTGCCAGTAGTGCCGGCCAGACAGGGTGGAACACTGAAGCTTTCTTT CASSAGQTGWNTEAFF
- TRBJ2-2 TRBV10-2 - TGCGCCAGCAGTGAATTTAGCGACACCGGGGAGCTGTTTTTT CASSEFSDTGELFF
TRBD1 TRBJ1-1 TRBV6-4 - TGTGCCAGCAGACAGGGGGCGATGAACACTGAAGCTTTCTTT CASRQGAMNTEAFF
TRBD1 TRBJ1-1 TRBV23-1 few TGCGCCAGCAGTCAATCGACGCACAGGGGGCCGGAAGAATTGACGAACACTGAAGCTTTCTTT CASSQSTHRGPEELTNTEAFF
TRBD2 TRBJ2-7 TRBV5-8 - TGTGCCAGCAGCCGCGAGGGGTTCAGGACTAGCGGGCGAGCCTACGAGCAGTACTTC CASSREGFRTSGRAYEQYF
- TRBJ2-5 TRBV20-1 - TGCAGTGCTAGAGATCCGGAGGCCCAGTACTTC CSARDPEAQYF
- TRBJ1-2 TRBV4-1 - TGCGCCAGCAGCCAAGAGGGCCTTGGCCCAGGCTATGGCTACACCTTC CASSQEGLGPGYGYTF
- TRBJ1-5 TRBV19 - TGTGCCAGTAGTGGACAGTTCAATCAGCCCCAGCATTTT CASSGQFNQPQHF
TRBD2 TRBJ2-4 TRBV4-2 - TGTGCCAGCAGCCCGCGAGTAGCGGGAGAGATTCAGTACTTC CASSPRVAGEIQYF
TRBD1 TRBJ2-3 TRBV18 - TGTGCCAGCTCACCAAGACAGGGGGCAACAGATACGCAGTATTTT CASSPRQGATDTQYF
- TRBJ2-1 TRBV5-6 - TGTGCCAGCAGCACGGCCCCAAACGACAATGAGCAGTTCTTC CASSTAPNDNEQFF
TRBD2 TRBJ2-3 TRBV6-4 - TGTGCCAGCAGTGATAGAGCGGGAAGCACAGATACGCAGTATTTT CASSDRAGSTDTQYF
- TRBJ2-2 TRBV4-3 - TGCGCCAGCAGCCAAGATTCAGGGGTCACCGGGGAGCTGTTTTTT CASSQDSGVTGELFF
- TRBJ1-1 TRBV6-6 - TGTGCCAGCAGGAGGAGTCAGGCCGGGTTTGATTTCTTT CASRRSQAGFDFF
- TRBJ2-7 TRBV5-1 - TGCGCCAGCAGTGTCGACACGACCCTCTCCTACGAGCAGTACTTC CASSVDTTLSYEQYF
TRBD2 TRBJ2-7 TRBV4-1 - TGCGCCAGCAGCCCCTTAGGAGGTCTAGCGGGAGCGGTTTACGAGCAGTACTTC CASSPLGGLAGAVYEQYF
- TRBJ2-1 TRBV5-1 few TGCGCCAGCAGCCCGGGGGAACTTCTCAATGAGCAGTTCTTC CASSPGELLNEQFF
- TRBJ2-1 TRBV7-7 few TGTGCTAGCAGTCCCCCGGGTGGCAATGAGCAGTTCTTC CASSPPGGNEQFF
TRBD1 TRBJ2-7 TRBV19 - TGTGCCAGTAGTATTTCCGGGACAGGAACCTACGAGCAGTACTTC CASSISGTGTYEQYF
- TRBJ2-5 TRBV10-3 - TGTGCCATCAGTGAGGGTGGCCAAGAGACCCAGTACTTC CAISEGGQETQYF
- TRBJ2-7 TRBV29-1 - TGCAGCGTTGAACTCCGGGACGTTCCTTTTGAGCAGTACTTC CSVELRDVPFEQYF
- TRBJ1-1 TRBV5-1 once TGCGCCAGCAGCCCACCGGCGGGAACGAACACTGAAGCTTTCTTT CASSPPAGTNTEAFF
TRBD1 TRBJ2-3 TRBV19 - TGTGCCAGTAACGGGGACAGTGATACGCAGTATTTT CASNGDSDTQYF